The clone carrying this T cell receptor beta chain was counted ten times or more. Its antigen remains unidentified. The data derive from a study of regulatory T cells in long-lasting Graves disease. Broader study findings: The study found TRBV28, TRBJ1-2 and TRBJ2-5 favored in persistent disease.

The CDR3 runs to 14 residues. V lost 5 bases, J lost 0 bases, and 9 bases lay in between. The authors built TCR beta libraries using iRepertoire HTBI primers and Arm-PCR of CDR3 regions. TCRdb passed the multiplex PCR reads through MiXCR, listing each CDR3 protein once. The top ten clones hold approximately 8% of a sample with over 350,000 distinct CDR3 sequences, 14% to 15% of them seen once. Described time point: newly diagnosed GD, antithyroid drugs for less than 3 months. Generation of the TCR library employed RNA extracted from PBMCs. These same records also appear under a second study, on T cells in Graves' hyperthyroidism and ophthalmopathy. That paper states: The HTBI primer set served for first-round RT-PCR of the TCR CDR3. Among thyroid clonotypes expanded above 0.001, most also appeared in blood.

This chain links TRBV12-3 or TRBV12-4 with TRBJ2-3; D gene ambiguous. This TCR was recovered from a middle-aged woman with Graves disease. Sequencing used peripheral blood mononuclear cells (PBMCs), obtained at new diagnosis, from a patient treated with antithyroid drugs. CDR3 nucleotide sequence: TGTGCCAGCAGTCGTGTCTCTAGCACAGATACGCAGTATTTT. Translating it yields CASSRVSSTDTQYF.